The entry that follows covers one T cell receptor (beta chain) sequence. V lost 0 bases, J lost 5 bases, and 5 bases lay in between. Per the germline V gene, CDR1 is SGDLS and CDR2 is YYNGEE. The CDR3 runs to 13 residues. The sample belongs to a study of T cell changes during pregnancy in multiple sclerosis. The repertoire was sequenced with immunoSEQ multiplex PCR; TCRdb's copy has only in-frame clones and lacks some. The sample consists of 69,000 or so clones, roughly 90% of them appearing once. This chain connects TRBV9 to TRBJ1-4; D gene uncertain. The receptor was isolated from a female donor in good health, enrolled as a control in a pregnancy study. The source was CD4+ T cells from peripheral blood mononuclear cells, collected in the third trimester of pregnancy. The CDR3 nucleotides read TGTGCCAGCAGCGTAGGGCCCAATGAAAAACTGTTTTTT. Translated: CASSVGPNEKLFF.